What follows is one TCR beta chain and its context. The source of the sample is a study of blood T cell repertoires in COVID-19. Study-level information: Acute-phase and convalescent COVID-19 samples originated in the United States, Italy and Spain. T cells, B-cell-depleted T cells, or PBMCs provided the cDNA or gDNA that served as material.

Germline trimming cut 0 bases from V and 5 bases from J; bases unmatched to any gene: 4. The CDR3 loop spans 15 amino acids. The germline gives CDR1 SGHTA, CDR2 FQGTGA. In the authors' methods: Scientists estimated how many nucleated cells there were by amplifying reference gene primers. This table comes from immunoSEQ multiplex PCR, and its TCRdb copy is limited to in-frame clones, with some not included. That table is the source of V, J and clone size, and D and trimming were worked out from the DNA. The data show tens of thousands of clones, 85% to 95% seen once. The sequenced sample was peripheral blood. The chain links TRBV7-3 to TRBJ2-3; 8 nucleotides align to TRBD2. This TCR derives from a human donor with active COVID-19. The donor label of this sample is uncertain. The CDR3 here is CASSLTSGVGDTQYF. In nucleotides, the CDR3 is TGTGCCAGCAGCTTAACTAGCGGGGTTGGAGATACGCAGTATTTT.